These 2 T cell receptor beta chains came from one sample sequenced in a study of blood T cell repertoires in COVID-19. Method: immunoSEQ multiplex PCR; TCRdb's copy keeps in-frame clones and lacks some. This sample has about 350,000 clones, with approximately 86% found just once. Sequences were obtained from peripheral blood. These receptors were obtained from a woman in her sixties with COVID-19, enrolled during active disease.

This clone showed up just a few times. The gene calls are TRBV30 and TRBJ1-6; D is undetermined. V lost 0 bases, J lost 11 bases, and 14 bases lay in between. CDR3 length: 14 residues. Germline V gene lookup returns CDR1 GTSNPN and CDR2 SVGIG (reference sequence). As DNA, the CDR3 is TGTGCCTGGAGTGTTGGGAGTTGGGCGGCACCCCTCCACTTT. It is translated as CAWSVGSWAAPLHF.

The gene calls are TRBV4-1 and TRBJ2-2; 7 bases fit TRBD1. Germline CDR1 and CDR2: MGHRA and YSYEKL. V gave up 6 bases and J gave up 4 bases; unmatched junction bases: 8. The CDR3 consists of 15 residues. In DNA, the CDR3 is TGCGCCAGCAGACATACAGGGGCAATCACCGGGGAGCTGTTTTTT. Amino acid sequence: CASRHTGAITGELFF.